This TCR beta chain was identified in a study of blood T cells in healthy people across ages. V lost 8 bases to trimming and J lost 4 bases; unmatched junction nucleotides: 4. The CDR3 loop spans 12 amino acids. The authors ran a second PCR of roughly 7 to 11 cycles using a sample-barcoded 5' primer and a J-beta primer mix. MiXCR was run by TCRdb on the 5' RACE reads, yielding one entry per CDR3 protein. The sample contains roughly 1,100,000 distinct CDR3 sequences, 20% to 25% of which appear only once. These data were likewise used in another study, on T cells of mothers and their children. That paper notes: Related mother-child pairs shared slightly more overlap than unrelated pairs, but the difference was non-significant.

Material: blood. The rearrangement links TRBV12-3 or TRBV12-4 to TRBJ1-2, with 7 nucleotides matching TRBD1. The receptor was isolated from a girl under 10 years old in good health. CDR3 region: CASWDSLYGYTF. The CDR3 bases are TGTGCCAGCTGGGACAGCCTCTATGGCTACACCTTC.